The entry that follows covers one T cell receptor beta chain sequence. This sample was included in a study of T cell changes during pregnancy in multiple sclerosis. Trimming cost V 0 bases and J 1 base, with 4 bases left between them. Germline V gene lookup returns CDR1 SGDLS and CDR2 YYNGEE. This CDR3 has 14 amino acids. The data were produced by immunoSEQ multiplex PCR, yet TCRdb's version contains in-frame clones alone and is incomplete. The data show 70,000 to 85,000 clones, around 90% seen once. The sequencing here drew on peripheral blood, taken before pregnancy. The V call is TRBV9, the J call TRBJ2-2; D is undetermined. The sequence came from a female donor with multiple sclerosis, enrolled in a pregnancy study. The CDR3, as DNA: TGTGCCAGCAGCGTAGCTTTGAACACCGGGGAGCTGTTTTTT. It translates to CASSVALNTGELFF.